Presented here are 15 T cell receptor beta chains from one specimen sequenced in a study of T-cell memory formation after mild COVID-19. MiXCR, run by TCRdb on the 5' RACE reads, gives a single entry per CDR3 protein. The table lists 90,000 to 120,000 distinct CDR3 sequences, roughly 19% of them singletons. Sequencing was performed on PBMCs or a T cell subset sorted from them (not recorded which). The origin of the receptors is a young man who had mild COVID-19 (a few samples of this study predate the infection). Cell type and time point are not known.

This clonotype has only a few counts. This chain links TRBV28 with TRBJ1-5; D is unclear. The length of the CDR3 is 17 residues. Trimming removed 3 bases from V and 1 base from J, with 16 bases in between. From germline, CDR1 is MDHEN and CDR2 SYDVKM. The DNA for the CDR3 is TGTGCCAGCAGTTTCGCGGGAGCAAAGGAAAGCAATCAGCCCCAGCATTTT. It encodes CASSFAGAKESNQPQHF.

The J gene is TRBJ2-1, the V gene TRBV10-3, with D hard to call. This CDR3 contains 13 residues. From germline, CDR1 is ENHRY and CDR2 SYGVKD. V was trimmed by 6 bases and J by 4 bases, leaving 10 bases between them. CDR3 residues: CAISAAEYNEQFF. Written as DNA, the CDR3 is TGTGCCATCAGCGCCGCGGAATACAATGAGCAGTTCTTC.

Only a few counts were recorded for this clonotype. This chain uses TRBV11-2 with TRBJ2-1; 10 nucleotides align to TRBD2. V dropped 8 bases and J dropped 4; count of bases not matched to a gene: 8. CDR1 is SGHAT, CDR2 FQNNGV, per germline. CDR3 size: 15 residues. The CDR3 protein is CASWNSGGTYNEQFF. The DNA for the CDR3 is TGTGCCAGCTGGAATAGCGGGGGGACTTACAATGAGCAGTTCTTC.

A word on this clonotype: This may stem from a read error, because a much larger clone lies one nucleotide away. The J gene is TRBJ1-2, the V gene TRBV5-1; D unresolved. This CDR3 has 13 amino acids. The germline gives CDR1 SGHRS, CDR2 YFSETQ. V lost 4 bases and J lost 3, with 10 bases in between. The CDR3 sequence: CASSIEVDYGYTF. The CDR3 DNA is TGCGCCAGCAGCATTGAGGTCGACTATGGCTACACCTTC. Complete variable domain (other parts from reference TRBV5-1 and TRBJ1-2): KAGVTQTPRYLIKTRGQQVTLSCSPISGHRSVSWYQQTPGQGLQFLFEYFSETQRNKGNFPGRFSGRQFSNSRSEMNVSTLELGDSALYLCASSIEVDYGYTFGSGTRLTVV.

The gene calls are TRBV9 and TRBJ2-5; D is perhaps TRBD2 (5 bases). Trimming left V 3 bases short and J 4 bases short, with 13 bases between. Per the germline V gene, CDR1 is SGDLS and CDR2 is YYNGEE. The CDR3 spans 14 residues. In DNA form, the CDR3 reads TGTGCCAGCAGCGGACGGCGGGCGGGAGAGACCCAGTACTTC. Its protein product is CASSGRRAGETQYF.

Only a few counts were recorded for this clonotype. The chain carries TRBV2 and TRBJ1-1; D gene ambiguous. The germline V gene encodes CDR1 SNHLY and CDR2 FYNNEI. The CDR3 runs to 14 residues. Trimming shortened V by 8 bases and J by 7 bases, and 20 bases separated the two germline ends. The CDR3 bases are TGTGCCAGCGACCCCGAAATGGGCAGTAGTGAAGCTTTCTTT. It is translated as CASDPEMGSSEAFF.

The chain recombines TRBV6-5 with TRBJ2-3; perhaps TRBD1 as D (5 bases). Per the germline V gene, CDR1 is MNHEY and CDR2 is SVGAGI. With 6 bases removed from V and 2 bases from J, the gap between germline ends came to 15 bases. The CDR3 runs 15 residues. The CDR3 protein is CASRFTGVPTDTQYF. The CDR3 DNA sequence: TGTGCCAGCAGGTTTACAGGCGTACCCACAGATACGCAGTATTTT.

With regard to this clonotype: The junction shows a germline mismatch at one end, possibly a read error. The chain is built from TRBV7-3 and TRBJ2-1; weak D call: TRBD2 (6 bases). This CDR3 comprises 11 residues. CDR1 and CDR2 (germline): SGHTA, FQGTGA. The DNA of the CDR3 is TGTGCCAGCAGTCTGGGAGTTTCCGGGAGCTTC. This codes for CASSLGVSGSF.

The chain carries TRBV11-2 and TRBJ1-4; D remains unclear. The CDR3 contains 12 residues. Trimming cost V 6 bases and J 0 bases, with 2 bases left between them. The germline CDR1 and CDR2 sequences are SGHAT and FQNNGV. CDR3 coding DNA: TGTGCCAGCAGTCCAACTAATGAAAAACTGTTTTTT. Translated, it gives CASSPTNEKLFF. Variable domain in full (rest from reference TRBV11-2 and TRBJ1-4): EAGVAQSPRYKIIEKRQSVAFWCNPISGHATLYWYQQILGQGPKLLIQFQNNGVVDDSQLPKDRFSAERLKGVDSTLKIQPAKLEDSAVYLCASSPTNEKLFFGSGTQLSVL.

This clonotype was detected many times. The chain uses TRBV6-2 or TRBV6-3 and TRBJ2-3, with D hard to call. CDR1 is MNHEY, CDR2 SVGEGT, per germline. V lost 2 bases, J lost 0 bases, and 9 bases lay in between. This CDR3 is 15 amino acids long. CDR3 loop: CASSYIQSSTDTQYF. CDR3 coding DNA: TGTGCCAGCAGTTACATACAGTCCAGCACAGATACGCAGTATTTT.

The V call is TRBV7-2, the J call TRBJ2-3, with D perhaps assigned TRBD1 or TRBD2 (5 bases each). V dropped 6 bases and J dropped 10 bases, with 20 bases sitting between them. This CDR3 contains 14 residues. Germline V gives CDR1 SGHTA, CDR2 FQGNSA. Written as DNA, the CDR3 is TGTGCCAGCAGAACCGGGACGGCTAGCTACGCGCAGTATTTT. Residues: CASRTGTASYAQYF.

The genes are TRBV7-3 and TRBJ2-2; 7 bases agree with TRBD1. Germline trimming cut 5 bases from V and 13 bases from J; bases unmatched to any gene: 13. In germline, CDR1 is SGHTA, CDR2 FQGTGA. This CDR3 is built from 14 residues. CDR3 bases: TGTGCCAGCAGCGACAGACAGGGTTCCAAGGGGCTGTTTTTT. Encoded protein: CASSDRQGSKGLFF.

This clonotype was observed at least ten times. The J gene is TRBJ1-5, the V gene TRBV6-1; D unclear. Germline V lookup: CDR1 MNHNS, CDR2 SASEGT. The CDR3 is made up of 15 amino acids. V lost 4 bases and J 9 bases, leaving 19 bases between the germline ends. The CDR3 nucleotides read TGTGCCAGCAGTGGCGGCCGCTCGCTTGGGCGGCCCCAGCATTTT. Protein product: CASSGGRSLGRPQHF.

This clonotype was detected only a few times. This rearrangement joins TRBV19 to TRBJ1-6; 12 bases align to TRBD1. The V gene end was trimmed by 6 bases and the J gene end by 2 bases; junction bases not matched to a gene: 8. The CDR3 runs to 18 residues. The germline gives CDR1 LNHDA, CDR2 SQIVND (reference sequence). In DNA, the CDR3 is TGTGCCAGTAGCGGGACAGGGGGCGATTGGCCCTATAATTCACCCCTCCACTTT. The encoded protein is CASSGTGGDWPYNSPLHF.

This clonotype has a handful of counts. The chain links TRBV7-8 to TRBJ1-5; 7 bases align to TRBD1. Germline-derived CDR1 and CDR2 are SGHVS and FQNEAQ. The V segment lost 1 base and the J segment 1 base; nucleotides outside the gene matches: 4. CDR3 length equals 16 residues. The CDR3 loop is CASSLEGQWSNQPQHF. In nucleotides, the CDR3 is TGTGCCAGCAGCTTAGAGGGACAGTGGAGCAATCAGCCCCAGCATTTT.